These 8 T cell receptor beta chains came from one sample sequenced in a study of T-cell reconstitution after alpha-beta-depleted transplantation in children. Unique molecular identifiers were used in preparing the TCRbeta library. TCRdb reprocessed the PCR reads with MiXCR, giving one entry per CDR3 protein. The sample holds about 230,000 distinct CDR3 sequences, roughly 10% seen once. Here the sequenced sample was PBMCs, taken before TCRalphabeta/CD19-depleted stem cell transplant. Source of these receptors: a child less than two years old with acute myeloid leukemia, due to receive a stem cell transplant.

This clonotype showed up many times. The V call is TRBV6-2 or TRBV6-3, the J call TRBJ2-3; 11 bases fit TRBD2. V lost 6 bases, J lost 2 bases, and 4 bases stayed unmatched. The CDR3 totals 15 residues. Germline CDR1 and CDR2: MNHEY and SVGEGT. The CDR3 DNA sequence: TGTGCCAGCAGGGGACTAGCGGAGTACACAGATACGCAGTATTTT. This encodes CASRGLAEYTDTQYF.

This clonotype has at least ten counts. This sequence joins TRBV24-1 and TRBJ2-1; tentatively, D is TRBD2 (6 bases). V was clipped by 4 bases and J by 9 bases, with 18 bases between them. Germline CDR1 reads KGHDR; CDR2 reads SFDVKD. The CDR3 runs to 15 residues. The CDR3 is CATSEAGNNFGEQFF. CDR3 DNA sequence: TGTGCCACCAGTGAGGCGGGGAATAATTTCGGTGAGCAGTTCTTC.

In this sample, this clonotype turned up many times. The chain carries TRBV11-3 and TRBJ1-1; possible D gene TRBD1, 6 bases. The CDR3 extends over 13 amino acids. Trimming shortened V by 7 bases and J by 2 bases, and 11 bases separated the two germline ends. CDR1 is SGHNT and CDR2 is YENEEA in the germline V gene. The CDR3: CASTPGHNTEAFF. The CDR3, as DNA: TGTGCCAGCACCCCGGGACATAACACTGAAGCTTTCTTT.

This clonotype came up many times. The V and J genes are TRBV6-2 or TRBV6-3 and TRBJ2-7, with D unclear. Germline V gives CDR1 MNHEY, CDR2 SVGEGT. The V end lost 2 bases, the J end lost 1 base, and 9 bases lay between the germline ends. The CDR3 consists of 14 residues. CDR3 sequence reads: CASSYPVRSYEQYF. CDR3 bases: TGTGCCAGCAGTTACCCAGTAAGATCCTACGAGCAGTACTTC.

This clonotype has at least ten counts. The gene calls are TRBV10-3 and TRBJ2-7; 8 bases line up with TRBD1. Per germline, CDR1 ENHRY and CDR2 SYGVKD. V lost 0 bases, J lost 1 base, and 5 bases stayed unmatched. CDR3 length: 16 residues. Here the CDR3 DNA reads TGTGCCATCAGTGAGTCAAGGGACAGGTGGTCCTACGAGCAGTACTTC. This sequence encodes CAISESRDRWSYEQYF.

Many counts were recorded for this clonotype. J is TRBJ2-1 and V is TRBV7-2; D remains unclear. This CDR3 region has 13 residues. Germline loops: CDR1 SGHTA, CDR2 FQGNSA. The ends were cut back, 7 bases at V and 8 bases at J, with 15 bases in the middle. This chain's CDR3 is CASILRRAYEQFF. The CDR3 nucleotides are TGTGCCAGCATCCTTCGACGGGCCTATGAGCAGTTCTTC. Variable domain in full (rest from reference TRBV7-2 and TRBJ2-1): GAGVSQSPSNKVTEKGKDVELRCDPISGHTALYWYRQSLGQGLEFLIYFQGNSAPDKSGLPSDRFSAERTGGSVSTLTIQRTQQEDSAVYLCASILRRAYEQFFGPGTRLTVL.

Ten or more counts support this clonotype. V usage is TRBV5-4 and J usage is TRBJ1-2; D call uncertain. Germline assignment: CDR1 SGHNT and CDR2 YYREEE (reference sequence). Deletions cut 2 bases from V and 8 bases from J, with 19 bases between. CDR3 length equals 15 residues. The CDR3 sequence: CASSFISSGRTGYTF. The CDR3, as DNA: TGTGCCAGCAGCTTTATTTCCAGCGGGAGAACGGGCTACACCTTC.

This clonotype was detected many times. The rearrangement links TRBV28 to TRBJ2-3, with 7 bases aligning to TRBD1. Trimming at V came to 10 bases and at J to 4 bases, leaving 8 bases not matched to a gene. CDR1 is MDHEN and CDR2 is SYDVKM in the germline V gene. CDR3 length equals 13 residues. The CDR3 reads CATINRGPDTQYF. CDR3 coding DNA: TGTGCCACCATTAACAGGGGACCAGATACGCAGTATTTT.